Listed here are 9 T cell receptor beta chains from one sample, sequenced in a study of OX40 agonist ivuxolimab in advanced cancers. The data were produced by immunoSEQ multiplex PCR, yet TCRdb's version contains in-frame clones alone and is incomplete. The repertoire holds about 34,000 clones, about 83% seen once, with approximately 22% in the top ten. This sample comprised CD4+ or CD8+ T cells sorted from blood, obtained in a trial of the OX40 agonist ivuxolimab. These receptors were obtained from an adult with an advanced solid tumor such as melanoma, head and neck, liver or kidney cancer.

The chain recombines TRBV7-8 with TRBJ2-3; D may be TRBD1 (5 bases). The germline gives CDR1 SGHVS, CDR2 FQNEAQ. V was clipped by 2 bases and J by 4 bases, with 19 bases between them. The CDR3 sequence is 17 residues long. This CDR3 reads CASSLMSFRTPADTQYF. The CDR3 nucleotides are TGTGCCAGCAGCTTAATGTCATTCCGGACACCCGCAGATACGCAGTATTTT.

The V gene is TRBV7-2, the J gene TRBJ2-5, with D possibly matching TRBD2 (7 bases). The CDR3 extends over 13 amino acids. V dropped 7 bases and J dropped 5 bases, with 14 bases sitting between them. Germline-derived CDR1 and CDR2 are SGHTA and FQGNSA. In nucleotides, the CDR3 is TGTGCCAGCACCGAGGGGGGGCCGGAGACCCAGTACTTC. Protein: CASTEGGPETQYF.

The chain joins TRBV18 to TRBJ2-3, with D unresolved. Germline CDR1 KGHSH, CDR2 LQKENI. The CDR3 consists of 15 residues. Trimming took 5 bases from V and 0 from J, leaving 12 bases between them. The CDR3 DNA sequence: TGTGCCAGCTCATCCAGCCCACGGAGCACAGATACGCAGTATTTT. It translates to CASSSSPRSTDTQYF. Supplemented by reference TRBV18 and TRBJ2-3, the full variable domain reads NAGVMQNPRHLVRRRGQEARLRCSPMKGHSHVYWYRQLPEEGLKFMVYLQKENIIDESGMPKERFSAEFPKEGPSILRIQQVVRGDSAAYFCASSSSPRSTDTQYFGPGTRLTVL.

V is TRBV28 and J is TRBJ1-2; 7 bases are shared with TRBD1. Germline CDR1 is MDHEN and CDR2 is SYDVKM. There are 14 residues in the CDR3. V was clipped by 3 bases and J by 5 bases; unmatched bases: 6. CDR3 nucleotide sequence: TGTGCCAGCAGTTTGAGGACAGGACTTTATGGCTACACCTTC. This gives the protein CASSLRTGLYGYTF.

The rearrangement joins TRBV6-1 to TRBJ1-1; D might be TRBD1 (5 bases). The CDR3 consists of 12 residues. The ends were cut back, 10 bases at V and 4 bases at J, with 13 bases in the middle. Germline CDR1 and CDR2: MNHNS and SASEGT. CDR3 nucleotides: TGTGCCATCGCTGAGGGGCCCACTGAAGCTTTCTTT. It encodes CAIAEGPTEAFF.

The chain uses TRBV4-3 and TRBJ2-1, with D maybe TRBD2 (7 bases). CDR3 length equals 15 residues. The germline V and J ends were trimmed by 4 bases and 8 bases, with 18 bases remaining between them. Germline V gene data show CDR1 as LGHNA and CDR2 as YSLEER. The CDR3 sequence is CASSPGIGGGYEQFF. The CDR3 region has the DNA TGCGCCAGCAGCCCTGGAATAGGGGGGGGGTATGAGCAGTTCTTC.

V usage is TRBV5-1 and J usage is TRBJ2-7, with 7 positions matching TRBD1. V shed 2 bases and J 0 bases; nucleotides not matched to a gene: 5. CDR1 and CDR2 (germline): SGHRS, YFSETQ. The CDR3 loop spans 15 amino acids. The CDR3, as DNA: TGCGCCAGCAGCTTCTCCTCAGGGGGCTCCTACGAGCAGTACTTC. Translated: CASSFSSGGSYEQYF.

This chain joins TRBV4-2 and TRBJ1-2, with a possible D match to TRBD1 (6 bases). Trimming removed 1 base from V and 8 bases from J, with 14 bases in between. CDR3 length equals 14 residues. The germline gives CDR1 LGHNA, CDR2 YNFKEQ. The CDR3 is CASSQGGGLEGYTF. CDR3 in DNA: TGTGCCAGCAGCCAAGGAGGGGGGTTGGAAGGCTACACCTTC.

CDR3 in DNA: TGTGCCAGCATGGGACAGGTGTACGAGCAGTACTTC. This sequence encodes CASMGQVYEQYF. The chain carries TRBV2 and TRBJ2-7; 8 bases are a match to TRBD1. There are 12 residues in the CDR3. V was pared by 7 bases and J by 4 bases, with 3 bases of the junction left unmatched. CDR1 and CDR2 (germline): SNHLY, FYNNEI.